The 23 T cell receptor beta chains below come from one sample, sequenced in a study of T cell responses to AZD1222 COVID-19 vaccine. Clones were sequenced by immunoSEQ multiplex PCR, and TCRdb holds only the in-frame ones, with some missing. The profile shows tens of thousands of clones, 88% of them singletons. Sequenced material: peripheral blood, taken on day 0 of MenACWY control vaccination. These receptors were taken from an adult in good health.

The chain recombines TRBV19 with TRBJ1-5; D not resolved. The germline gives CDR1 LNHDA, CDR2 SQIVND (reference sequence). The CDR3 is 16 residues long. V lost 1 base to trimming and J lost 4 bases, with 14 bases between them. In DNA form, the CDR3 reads TGTGCCAGTAGTATAGTGAGCCCCCCGGGGAATCAGCCCCAGCATTTT. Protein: CASSIVSPPGNQPQHF.

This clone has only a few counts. CDR3 region: CASRMWTEPPYSGNTIYF. The DNA of the CDR3 is TGCGCCAGCAGAATGTGGACGGAACCACCCTACTCTGGAAACACCATATATTTT. V and J are TRBV10-1 and TRBJ1-3; D remains unclear. V was clipped by 6 bases and J by 0 bases, with 21 bases between them. The CDR3 covers 18 residues. Germline lookup yields CDR1 WNHNN and CDR2 SYGVQD (reference sequence).

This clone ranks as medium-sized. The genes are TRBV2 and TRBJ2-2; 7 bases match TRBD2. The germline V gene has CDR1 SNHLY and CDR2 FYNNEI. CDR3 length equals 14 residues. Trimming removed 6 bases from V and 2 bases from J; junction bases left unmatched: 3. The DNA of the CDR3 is TGTGCCAGCAGGCCGGGACTAAACACCGGGGAGCTGTTTTTT. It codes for CASRPGLNTGELFF.

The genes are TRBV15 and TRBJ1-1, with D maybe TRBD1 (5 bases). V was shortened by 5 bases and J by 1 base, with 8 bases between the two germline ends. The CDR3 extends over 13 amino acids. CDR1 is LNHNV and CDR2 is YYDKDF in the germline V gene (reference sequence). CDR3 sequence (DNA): TGTGCCACCAGCTGGGGGAGGAACACTGAAGCTTTCTTT. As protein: CATSWGRNTEAFF.

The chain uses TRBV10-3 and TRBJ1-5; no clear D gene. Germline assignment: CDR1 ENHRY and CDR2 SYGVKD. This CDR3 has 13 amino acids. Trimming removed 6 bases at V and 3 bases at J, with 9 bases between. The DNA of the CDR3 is TGTGCCATCAGCCCAGGCGACAATCAGCCCCAGCATTTT. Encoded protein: CAISPGDNQPQHF.

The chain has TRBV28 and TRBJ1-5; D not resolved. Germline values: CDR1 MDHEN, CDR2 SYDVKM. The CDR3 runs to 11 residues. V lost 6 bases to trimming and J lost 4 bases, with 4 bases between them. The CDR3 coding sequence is TGTGCCAGCAGCCAGAATCAGCCCCAGCATTTT. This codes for CASSQNQPQHF.

The CDR3 bases are TGTGCCAGCAGTAACGGACAGGGGAGACAGCCCCAGCATTTT. This encodes CASSNGQGRQPQHF. This chain uses TRBV6-2 or TRBV6-3 with TRBJ1-5; 9 nucleotides agree with TRBD1. The CDR3 has 14 amino acids. Per germline, CDR1 MNHEY and CDR2 SVGEGT. V lost 5 bases, J lost 7 bases, and 6 bases stayed unmatched.

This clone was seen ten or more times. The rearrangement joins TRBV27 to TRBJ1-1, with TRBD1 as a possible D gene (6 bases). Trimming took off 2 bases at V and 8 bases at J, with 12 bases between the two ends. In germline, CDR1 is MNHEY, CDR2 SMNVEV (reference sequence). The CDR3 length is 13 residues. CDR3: CASSLAGGPEAFF. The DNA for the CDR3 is TGTGCCAGCAGTTTAGCTGGGGGCCCCGAAGCTTTCTTT.

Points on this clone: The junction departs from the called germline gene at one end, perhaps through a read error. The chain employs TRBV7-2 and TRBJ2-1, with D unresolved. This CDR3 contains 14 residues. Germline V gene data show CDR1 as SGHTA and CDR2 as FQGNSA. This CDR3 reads CASSFADSHNEQFF. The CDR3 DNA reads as TGTGCCAGCAGCTTCGCTGACTCCCACAATGAGCAGTTCTTC. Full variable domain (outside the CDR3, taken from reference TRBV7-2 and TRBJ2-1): GAGVSQSPSNKVTEKGKDVELRCDPISGHTALYWYRQSLGQGLEFLIYFQGNSAPDKSGLPSDRFSAERTGGSVSTLTIQRTQQEDSAVYLCASSFADSHNEQFFGPGTRLTVL.

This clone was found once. CDR3 sequence: CASSPGDRRQYF. For the CDR3, the DNA is TGTGCCAGCTCACCAGGAGACAGGAGGCAGTACTTC. The V and J genes are TRBV18 and TRBJ2-7; TRBD1 is a possible D gene (6 bases). Germline CDR1 KGHSH, CDR2 LQKENI. Trimming pared 2 bases from V and 9 bases from J, leaving 11 bases between. The CDR3 runs to 12 residues.

The CDR3 coding sequence is TGCAGCGTTGTACGCGCCTATGGCTACACCTTC. It translates to CSVVRAYGYTF. The chain uses TRBV29-1 and TRBJ1-2; D gene unclear. The CDR3 is made up of 11 amino acids. V gave up 4 bases and J gave up 4 bases, with 7 bases separating them. Germline values: CDR1 SQVTM, CDR2 ANQGSEA.

Written as DNA, the CDR3 is TGTGCCAGCTCAGAAAGGAATTCACCCCTCCACTTT. It is translated as CASSERNSPLHF. V and J are TRBV27 and TRBJ1-6; D unresolved. CDR1 is MNHEY, CDR2 SMNVEV, per germline (reference sequence). There are 12 residues in the CDR3. V lost 8 bases, J lost 7 bases, and 9 bases lay in between.

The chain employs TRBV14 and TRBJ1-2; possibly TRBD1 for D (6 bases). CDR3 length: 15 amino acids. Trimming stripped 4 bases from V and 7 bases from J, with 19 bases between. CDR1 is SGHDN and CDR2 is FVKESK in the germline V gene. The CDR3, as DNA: TGTGCCAGCAGCCCTCGTGGGGGGGGCACAGGTGGCTACACCTTC. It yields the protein CASSPRGGGTGGYTF.

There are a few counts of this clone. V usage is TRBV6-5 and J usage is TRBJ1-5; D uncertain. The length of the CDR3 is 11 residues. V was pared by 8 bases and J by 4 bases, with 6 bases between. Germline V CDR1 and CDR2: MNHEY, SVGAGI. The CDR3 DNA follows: TGTGCCAGCGGACGAAATCAGCCCCAGCATTTT. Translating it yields CASGRNQPQHF.

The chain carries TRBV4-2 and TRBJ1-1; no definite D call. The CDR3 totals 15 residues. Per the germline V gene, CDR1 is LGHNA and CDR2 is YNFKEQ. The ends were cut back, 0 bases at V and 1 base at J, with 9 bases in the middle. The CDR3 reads CASSQDNAGNTEAFF. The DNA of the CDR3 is TGTGCCAGCAGCCAAGATAATGCAGGGAACACTGAAGCTTTCTTT.

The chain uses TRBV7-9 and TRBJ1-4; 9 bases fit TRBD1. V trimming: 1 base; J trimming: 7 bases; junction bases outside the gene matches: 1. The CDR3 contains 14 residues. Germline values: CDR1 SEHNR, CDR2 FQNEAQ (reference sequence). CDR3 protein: CASSLETGGEKLFF. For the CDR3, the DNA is TGTGCCAGCAGCTTAGAGACAGGGGGTGAAAAACTGTTTTTT.

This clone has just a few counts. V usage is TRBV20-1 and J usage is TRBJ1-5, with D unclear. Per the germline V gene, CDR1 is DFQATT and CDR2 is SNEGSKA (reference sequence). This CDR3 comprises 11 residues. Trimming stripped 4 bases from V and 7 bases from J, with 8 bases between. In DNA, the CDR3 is TGCAGTGCTACGGACGGCCAGCCCCAGCATTTT. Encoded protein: CSATDGQPQHF.

For the CDR3, the DNA is TGTGCCACCAGTGATACGCGGGGGTTCACAGATACGCAGTATTTT. It yields the protein CATSDTRGFTDTQYF. The V gene is TRBV24-1, the J gene TRBJ2-3, with 7 bases fitting TRBD2. Trimming at V came to 3 bases and at J to 2 bases, leaving 4 bases not matched to a gene. The CDR3 length is 15 residues. Germline V CDR1 and CDR2: KGHDR, SFDVKD.

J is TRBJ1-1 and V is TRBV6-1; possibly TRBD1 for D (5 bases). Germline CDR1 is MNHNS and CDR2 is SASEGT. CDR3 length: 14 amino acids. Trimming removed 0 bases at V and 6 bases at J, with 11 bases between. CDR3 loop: CASSEAGTRPEAFF. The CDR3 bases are TGTGCCAGCAGTGAAGCAGGGACCCGTCCTGAAGCTTTCTTT.

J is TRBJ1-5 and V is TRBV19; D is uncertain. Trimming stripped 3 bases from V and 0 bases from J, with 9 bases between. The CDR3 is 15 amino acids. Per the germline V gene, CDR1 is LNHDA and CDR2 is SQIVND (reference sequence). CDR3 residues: CASSMDRDSNQPQHF. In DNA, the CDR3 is TGTGCCAGTAGTATGGACCGCGATAGCAATCAGCCCCAGCATTTT.

The CDR3 here is CASSQAGGRVTEAFF. DNA of the CDR3: TGCGCCAGCAGCCAAGCTGGGGGGCGCGTCACTGAAGCTTTCTTT. This rearrangement joins TRBV4-1 to TRBJ1-1; a weak D match, TRBD1 (6 bases). CDR3 length equals 15 residues. The germline V gene has CDR1 MGHRA and CDR2 YSYEKL. V was clipped by 1 base and J by 4 bases, with 13 bases between them.

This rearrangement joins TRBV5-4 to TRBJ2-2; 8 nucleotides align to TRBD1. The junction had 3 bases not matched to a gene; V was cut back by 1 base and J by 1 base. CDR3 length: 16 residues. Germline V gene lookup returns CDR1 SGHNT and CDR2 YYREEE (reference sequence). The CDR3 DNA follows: TGTGCCAGCAGCTTGTACAGGGGGGTGAACACCGGGGAGCTGTTTTTT. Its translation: CASSLYRGVNTGELFF.

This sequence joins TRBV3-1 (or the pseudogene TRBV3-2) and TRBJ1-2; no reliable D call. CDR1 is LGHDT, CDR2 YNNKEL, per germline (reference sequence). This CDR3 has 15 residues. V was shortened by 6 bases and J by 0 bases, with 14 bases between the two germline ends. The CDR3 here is CASRPHSLPNYGYTF. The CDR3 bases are TGTGCCAGCAGACCCCACAGCCTCCCTAACTATGGCTACACCTTC.